One and the same sample provided the 5 T cell receptor beta chains below, sequenced in a study of T cell responses to AZD1222 COVID-19 vaccine. The protocol was immunoSEQ multiplex PCR, while the TCRdb copy is restricted to in-frame clones and leaves out a portion. This sample yields about 140,000 clones, of which around 87% are seen a single time; roughly 1.7% belongs to the top ten. The source material was peripheral blood, sampled on day 0 of AZD1222 vaccination. The receptors were gathered from an adult in good health.

V gene TRBV28 combines with J gene TRBJ1-1, with TRBD1 identical over 7 bases. Per the germline V gene, CDR1 is MDHEN and CDR2 is SYDVKM. There are 12 residues in the CDR3. J lost 9 bases, V lost 6 bases, and 7 bases had no gene match. CDR3 region: CASRQTGFQAFF. The CDR3 DNA sequence: TGTGCCAGCAGACAGACAGGGTTTCAAGCTTTCTTT.

V gene TRBV30 combines with J gene TRBJ1-1; D is ambiguous. The CDR3 is 15 amino acids. Between the trimmed V and J ends, which lost 1 base and 0 bases, there was a span of 12 bases. In germline, CDR1 is GTSNPN, CDR2 SVGIG (reference sequence). DNA for the CDR3: TGTGCCTGGAGTGAGGCAGACCGAATGAACACTGAAGCTTTCTTT. As protein: CAWSEADRMNTEAFF.

The chain employs TRBV12-3 or TRBV12-4 and TRBJ1-2, with a possible D match to TRBD1 (5 bases). The germline V and J ends were trimmed by 3 bases and 5 bases, with 10 bases remaining between them. The CDR3 has 13 amino acids. The CDR3 loop is CASSLAGGYGYTF. The CDR3 coding sequence is TGTGCCAGCAGTTTGGCCGGGGGTTATGGCTACACCTTC.

The chain couples TRBV19 to TRBJ1-1, with 10 bases lining up with TRBD1. Trimming at V came to 7 bases and at J to 6 bases, leaving 8 bases not matched to a gene. The CDR3 consists of 14 residues. Per germline, CDR1 LNHDA and CDR2 SQIVND (reference sequence). In DNA, the CDR3 is TGTGCCAGTAACCGGGACAGGGGTGGGTCTGAAGCTTTCTTT. Protein: CASNRDRGGSEAFF.

The chain links TRBV27 to TRBJ1-1; D not certain. CDR3 length: 13 amino acids. Germline V CDR1 and CDR2: MNHEY, SMNVEV (reference sequence). The V gene lost 6 bases and the J gene lost 1 base, with 9 bases spanning the gap. The CDR3 sequence: CASRVEANTEAFF. In DNA, the CDR3 is TGTGCCAGCAGGGTGGAAGCGAACACTGAAGCTTTCTTT.